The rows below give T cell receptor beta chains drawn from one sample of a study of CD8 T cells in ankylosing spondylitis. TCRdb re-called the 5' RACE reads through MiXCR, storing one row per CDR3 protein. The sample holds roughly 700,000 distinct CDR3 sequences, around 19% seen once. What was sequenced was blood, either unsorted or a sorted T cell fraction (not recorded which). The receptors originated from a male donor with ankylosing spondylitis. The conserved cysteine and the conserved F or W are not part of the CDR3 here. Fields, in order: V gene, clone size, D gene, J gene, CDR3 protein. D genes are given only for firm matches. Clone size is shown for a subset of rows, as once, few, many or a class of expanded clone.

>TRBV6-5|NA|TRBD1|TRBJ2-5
ASSYSGGDETQY
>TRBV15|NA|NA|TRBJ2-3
ATEGGYDTQY
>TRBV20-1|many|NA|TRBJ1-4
SARDATNEKLF
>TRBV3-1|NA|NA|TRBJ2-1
ASSQDVPDRESWNEQF
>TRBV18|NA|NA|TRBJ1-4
ASSPSASSNEKLF
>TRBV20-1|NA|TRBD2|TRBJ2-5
SAVLAGELQTQY
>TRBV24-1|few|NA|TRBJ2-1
ATRAANEQF
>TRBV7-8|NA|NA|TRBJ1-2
ASSSYTGPSYGYT
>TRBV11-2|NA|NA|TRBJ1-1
ASSLSLTEAF
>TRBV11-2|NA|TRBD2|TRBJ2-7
ASSLGLTSGNEQY
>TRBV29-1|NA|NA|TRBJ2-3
SVIGLDTQY
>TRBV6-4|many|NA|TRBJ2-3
ASSGGSGGGTDTQY
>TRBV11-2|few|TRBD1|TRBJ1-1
ASSPQGAVNTEAF
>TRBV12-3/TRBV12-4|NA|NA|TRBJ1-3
ASRRSSGNTIY
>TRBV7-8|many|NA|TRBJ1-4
ASSGRGRSAANEKLF
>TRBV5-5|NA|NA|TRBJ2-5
ASSLGAGIETQY
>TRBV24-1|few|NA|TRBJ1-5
ATSDTATGPRGAQH
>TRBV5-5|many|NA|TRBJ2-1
ASSSKGSSYNEQF
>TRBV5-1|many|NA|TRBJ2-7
ASSLEGASYEQY
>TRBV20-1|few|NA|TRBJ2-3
SASLSGDTQY
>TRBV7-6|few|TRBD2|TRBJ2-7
ASSLSGGLPDEQY
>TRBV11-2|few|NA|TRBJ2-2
ASSPTRGSGELF
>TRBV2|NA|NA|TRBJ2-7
ASDGSYEQY
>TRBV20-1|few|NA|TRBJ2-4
SSSIEPKNIQY
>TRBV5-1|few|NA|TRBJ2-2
ASSLADIARNRWNTGELF
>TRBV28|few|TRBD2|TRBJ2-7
ASSFGLAGRWAYEQY
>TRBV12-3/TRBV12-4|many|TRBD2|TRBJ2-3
AAGGRAGDTQY
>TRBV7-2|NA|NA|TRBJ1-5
ASSLKGVVKPQH
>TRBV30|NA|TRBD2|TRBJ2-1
AWSPGLAGGDEQF
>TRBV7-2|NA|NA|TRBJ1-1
ASSLGIRAGRTEAF
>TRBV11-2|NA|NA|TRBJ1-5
ASSLEAAPYQPQH
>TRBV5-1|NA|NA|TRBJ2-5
ASSVLDLQETQY
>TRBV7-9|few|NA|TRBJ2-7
ASSLWIYGSYEQY
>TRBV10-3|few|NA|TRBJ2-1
AISEGGDLSSYNEQF
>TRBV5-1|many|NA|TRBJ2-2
ASSLNGELF
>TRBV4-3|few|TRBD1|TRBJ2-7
ASSQEETGIYEQY
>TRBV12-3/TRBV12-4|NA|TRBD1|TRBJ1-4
ASSLGDREKLF